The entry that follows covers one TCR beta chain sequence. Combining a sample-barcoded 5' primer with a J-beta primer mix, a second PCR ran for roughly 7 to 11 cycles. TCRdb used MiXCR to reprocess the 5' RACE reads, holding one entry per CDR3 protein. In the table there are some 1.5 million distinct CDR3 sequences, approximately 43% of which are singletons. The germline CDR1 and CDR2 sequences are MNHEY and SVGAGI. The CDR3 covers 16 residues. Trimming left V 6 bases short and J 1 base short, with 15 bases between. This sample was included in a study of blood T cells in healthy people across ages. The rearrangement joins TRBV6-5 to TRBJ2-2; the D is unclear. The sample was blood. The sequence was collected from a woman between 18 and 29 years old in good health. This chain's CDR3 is CASSQESRKNTGELFF. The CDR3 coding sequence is TGTGCCAGCAGCCAAGAGAGCAGAAAGAACACCGGGGAGCTGTTTTTT.